These 19 T cell receptor beta chains came from one sample sequenced in a study of early T cells in non-severe SARS-CoV-2 infection. TCRdb reprocessed the 5' RACE reads via MiXCR and lists one record per CDR3 protein. The repertoire holds roughly 56,000 distinct CDR3 sequences, with under 8.5% as singletons. The sequenced sample consisted of whole blood. The receptors derive from an adult who was a healthcare worker with PCR-confirmed SARS-CoV-2 infection or an uninfected control (not recorded which).

In this sample, this clonotype turned up many times. The chain uses TRBV12-3 or TRBV12-4 and TRBJ1-2; D perhaps matches TRBD1 (5 bases). The CDR3 has 13 amino acids. V lost 6 bases to trimming and J lost 8 bases, with 16 bases between them. CDR3 amino acids: CASSYQGTGGYTF. CDR3 bases: TGTGCCAGCAGCTACCAGGGTACTGGAGGCTACACCTTC.

This clonotype was counted at least ten times. This chain links TRBV11-2 with TRBJ1-4; D is ambiguous. Germline lookup yields CDR1 SGHAT and CDR2 FQNNGV. The CDR3 covers 14 residues. The V gene lost 2 bases and the J gene lost 5 bases, with 9 bases spanning the gap. CDR3: CASSLNGPNEKLFF. The DNA for the CDR3 is TGTGCCAGCAGCTTAAACGGACCGAATGAAAAACTGTTTTTT. Full variable domain (outside the CDR3, taken from reference TRBV11-2 and TRBJ1-4): EAGVAQSPRYKIIEKRQSVAFWCNPISGHATLYWYQQILGQGPKLLIQFQNNGVVDDSQLPKDRFSAERLKGVDSTLKIQPAKLEDSAVYLCASSLNGPNEKLFFGSGTQLSVL.

This clonotype was seen a single time. The rearrangement joins TRBV28 to TRBJ2-5; 9 positions match TRBD2. Per germline, CDR1 MDHEN and CDR2 SYDVKM. The ends lost 8 bases at V and 4 bases at J; junction bases unmatched: 8. The CDR3 runs 14 residues. The CDR3 here is CASGIAGVGETQYF. The CDR3 DNA follows: TGTGCCAGCGGAATAGCGGGAGTGGGAGAGACCCAGTACTTC.

This clonotype was observed many times. V and J are TRBV20-1 and TRBJ2-5, with D perhaps TRBD1 (7 bases). V shed 5 bases and J shed 4 bases, with 14 bases lying between them. CDR3 size: 13 residues. Germline lookup yields CDR1 DFQATT and CDR2 SNEGSKA (reference sequence). CDR3: CSAQGQEGETQYF. The CDR3 nucleotides are TGCAGTGCTCAAGGACAGGAGGGAGAGACCCAGTACTTC.

At least ten counts were recorded for this clonotype. The chain uses TRBV29-1 and TRBJ2-2; D gene unclear. The germline V gene has CDR1 SQVTM and CDR2 ANQGSEA. This CDR3 spans 13 amino acids. Trimming removed 2 bases at V and 4 bases at J, with 8 bases between. This CDR3 reads CSVEWQSTGELFF. The CDR3 DNA is TGCAGCGTTGAATGGCAGAGCACCGGGGAGCTGTTTTTT.

The rearrangement uses TRBV6-2 or TRBV6-3 and TRBJ2-3; D is unclear. Deletions cut 5 bases from V and 0 bases from J, with 9 bases between. CDR3 size: 14 residues. In germline, CDR1 is MNHEY, CDR2 SVGEGT. The CDR3 region has the DNA TGTGCCAGCAGTAAGTCGACCAGCACAGATACGCAGTATTTT. Translation: CASSKSTSTDTQYF.

In its sample, this clonotype was seen a few times. This rearrangement joins TRBV6-2 or TRBV6-3 to TRBJ2-2; D is unresolved. V was shortened by 7 bases and J by 9 bases, with 12 bases between the two germline ends. The CDR3 sequence is 12 residues long. CDR1 and CDR2 from the germline V gene are MNHEY and SVGEGT. In nucleotides, the CDR3 is TGTGCCAGCATGGACCCTACCAGGGAGCTGTTTTTT. Amino acid sequence: CASMDPTRELFF.

This clonotype was counted many times. The V call is TRBV27, the J call TRBJ2-7, with 8 bases lining up with TRBD1. Germline CDR1 reads MNHEY; CDR2 reads SMNVEV (reference sequence). The CDR3 sequence is 14 residues long. Trimming took 3 bases from V and 4 from J; bases not matched to a gene: 5. The CDR3: CASSFGQGSYEQYF. CDR3 nucleotides: TGTGCCAGCAGTTTCGGACAGGGTAGTTACGAGCAGTACTTC.

This clonotype was observed a few times. This chain joins TRBV29-1 and TRBJ2-1, with D possibly matching TRBD2 (5 bases). The V end lost 3 bases, the J end lost 6 bases, and 15 bases lay between the germline ends. This CDR3 region has 14 residues. CDR1 and CDR2 (germline): SQVTM, ANQGSEA. The CDR3 is CSVDFQRTGNEQFF. CDR3 nucleotide sequence: TGCAGCGTTGATTTCCAGCGGACGGGCAATGAGCAGTTCTTC.

This clonotype was seen once. The chain uses TRBV4-1 and TRBJ1-6; 10 bases match TRBD1. The CDR3 is 17 residues long. Germline trimming cut 3 bases from V and 7 bases from J; bases unmatched to any gene: 9. Germline CDR1 MGHRA, CDR2 YSYEKL. The CDR3 DNA reads TGCGCCAGCAGCCATGACAGGGGGCGGGAGGGGAATTCACCCCTCCACTTT. It codes for CASSHDRGREGNSPLHF.

This clonotype has at least ten counts. The genes are TRBV28 and TRBJ1-2, with 8 bases aligning to TRBD1. With V trimmed by 5 bases and J by 8 bases, 7 bases remained unmatched. Germline CDR1 and CDR2: MDHEN and SYDVKM. This CDR3 has 13 residues. CDR3: CASSMDRVRGYTF. CDR3 DNA: TGTGCCAGCAGTATGGACAGGGTCAGGGGCTACACCTTC.

This clonotype was recorded a few times. The chain combines TRBV18 with TRBJ2-7, with 8 bases matching TRBD1. Germline V gene lookup returns CDR1 KGHSH and CDR2 LQKENI. The J segment lost 5 bases and the V segment lost 3 bases, leaving 9 bases of the junction unmatched. The CDR3 consists of 15 residues. CDR3 coding DNA: TGTGCCAGCTCACCCCTCGGACAGGGCGAAGACGAGCAGTACTTC. Translated, it gives CASSPLGQGEDEQYF.

The J gene is TRBJ2-3, the V gene TRBV5-1; D might be TRBD1 (6 bases). Germline assignment: CDR1 SGHRS and CDR2 YFSETQ. CDR3 length: 14 amino acids. Between the trimmed V and J ends, which lost 0 bases and 5 bases, there was a span of 10 bases. The CDR3 DNA is TGCGCCAGCAGCTTGGTACAGGGTGAAGATACGCAGTATTTT. It translates to CASSLVQGEDTQYF.

There are a few counts of this clonotype. This chain links TRBV6-1 with TRBJ1-6; 9 nucleotides align to TRBD1. The CDR3 loop spans 15 amino acids. Germline V gene sequence: CDR1 MNHNS, CDR2 SASEGT. With 4 bases clipped from V and 7 bases from J, the junction kept 5 bases outside the gene matches. CDR3 bases: TGTGCCAGCAGTGGTCCGGACAGGGGAAATTCACCCCTCCACTTT. Its protein is CASSGPDRGNSPLHF.

This chain links TRBV12-3 or TRBV12-4 with TRBJ1-2; 7 bases map to TRBD1. Losses at the gene ends were 7 bases for V and 6 bases for J; bases not matched to a gene: 14. This CDR3 contains 15 residues. CDR3 protein: CASTDLPNRGNGYTF. In nucleotides, the CDR3 is TGTGCCAGCACCGATCTCCCCAACAGGGGAAATGGCTACACCTTC.

This clonotype was found a few times. This chain links TRBV12-3 or TRBV12-4 with TRBJ2-7, with 8 bases aligning to TRBD1. CDR3 length: 14 amino acids. The junction had 9 bases not matched to a gene; V was cut back by 6 bases and J by 5 bases. The CDR3, as DNA: TGTGCCAGCAGCCCGGACAGGGATCGGAACGAGCAGTACTTC. Residues: CASSPDRDRNEQYF.

CDR3 in DNA: TGTGCCAGCAGCACTGGACCCGGAGGCTATGGCTACACCTTC. It codes for CASSTGPGGYGYTF. The V gene is TRBV7-2, the J gene TRBJ1-2, with D unresolved. CDR1 is SGHTA and CDR2 is FQGNSA in the germline V gene. Deletions cut 5 bases from V and 4 bases from J, with 14 bases between. The CDR3 has 14 residues.

In this sample, this clonotype turned up many times. The chain is built from TRBV29-1 and TRBJ2-1; D uncertain. Per the germline V gene, CDR1 is SQVTM and CDR2 is ANQGSEA. The CDR3 loop spans 12 amino acids. Trimming took 4 bases from V and 6 from J, leaving 10 bases between them. CDR3 nucleotide sequence: TGCAGCGTTGTTCGGCGGATCAATGAGCAGTTCTTC. Translated: CSVVRRINEQFF.

This clonotype was seen many times. This sequence joins TRBV20-1 and TRBJ1-1; D not certain. V was cut by 7 bases and J by 0 bases, with 9 bases left in between. The CDR3 is 12 residues long. The germline gives CDR1 DFQATT, CDR2 SNEGSKA (reference sequence). CDR3 DNA: TGCAGTGGTCGGGAGATGAACACTGAAGCTTTCTTT. Residues: CSGREMNTEAFF.